A selection of T cell receptor beta chains follows, all from one sample in a study of cytomegalovirus exposure and HLA in healthy donors. The repertoire was sequenced with immunoSEQ multiplex PCR; TCRdb's copy has only in-frame clones and lacks some. The table has about 120,000 clones, roughly 80% seen once. Sequencing was carried out using PBMCs. The origin of the receptors is a female donor in good health and CMV-seronegative. Both conserved end residues are part of each CDR3. Each record gives: V gene, J gene, clone size, D gene, CDR3 DNA, CDR3 protein. A D gene is named only where the DNA matches it firmly. Size is omitted from some rows. Given values are once, few, many or a class for expanded clones.

TRBV18,TRBJ1-2,.,.,TGTGCCAGCTCACCTACGACAGGCTACACCTTC,CASSPTTGYTF
TRBV5-8,TRBJ2-1,.,TRBD2,TGTGCCAGCAGCCGGTCCTTAGCGGGGGGTCACAATGAGCAGTTCTTC,CASSRSLAGGHNEQFF
TRBV6-6,TRBJ2-7,few,.,TGTGCCAGCAGTTACCCCCAGGAGCAGTACTTC,CASSYPQEQYF
TRBV2,TRBJ2-7,.,.,TGTGCCAGCGATTACCCCCGGGACTCGACAGGGTACGAGCAGTACTTC,CASDYPRDSTGYEQYF
TRBV5-1,TRBJ1-6,.,TRBD1,TGCGCCAGCAGCAGGGACAGGGAAAATTCACCCCTCCACTTT,CASSRDRENSPLHF
TRBV7-2,TRBJ2-3,.,.,TGTGCCAGCAGCCCCCAGCGGGGCACAGATACGCAGTATTTT,CASSPQRGTDTQYF
TRBV7-2,TRBJ2-7,.,TRBD2,TGTGCCAGCAGCGCAACTAGCGGCGCCTCCTACGAGCAGTACTTC,CASSATSGASYEQYF
TRBV19,TRBJ1-1,.,.,TGTGCCAGTAGTAACTCCCAGAACACTGAAGCTTTCTTT,CASSNSQNTEAFF
TRBV6-4,TRBJ2-3,few,TRBD2,TGTGCCAGCAGTGATAGCGGGGGGGCCACAGATACGCAGTATTTT,CASSDSGGATDTQYF
TRBV5-6,TRBJ2-1,.,.,TGTGCCAGCAGCTCACAGGAAAATGAGCAGTTCTTC,CASSSQENEQFF
TRBV6-1,TRBJ1-1,.,.,TGTGCCAGCAGTGAAGCTTCCAGTCACACTGAAGCTTTCTTT,CASSEASSHTEAFF
TRBV9,TRBJ2-1,.,TRBD2,TGTGCCAGCAGCGAGCCCCTAGCGGGGGGGGACCTCGGCCACAATGAGCAGTTCTTC,CASSEPLAGGDLGHNEQFF
TRBV9,TRBJ2-3,.,TRBD2,TGTGCCAGCAGCGGTAGCGGGGGGGCCGTGGATACGCAGTATTTT,CASSGSGGAVDTQYF
TRBV30,TRBJ2-1,.,TRBD2,TGTGCCTGGAGTGTGTCTGCGGGGGGGCTGCAGTTCTTC,CAWSVSAGGLQFF
TRBV11-2,TRBJ1-6,few,.,TGTGCCAGCAGCTTAGGCGGTTTTAATTCACCCCTCCACTTT,CASSLGGFNSPLHF